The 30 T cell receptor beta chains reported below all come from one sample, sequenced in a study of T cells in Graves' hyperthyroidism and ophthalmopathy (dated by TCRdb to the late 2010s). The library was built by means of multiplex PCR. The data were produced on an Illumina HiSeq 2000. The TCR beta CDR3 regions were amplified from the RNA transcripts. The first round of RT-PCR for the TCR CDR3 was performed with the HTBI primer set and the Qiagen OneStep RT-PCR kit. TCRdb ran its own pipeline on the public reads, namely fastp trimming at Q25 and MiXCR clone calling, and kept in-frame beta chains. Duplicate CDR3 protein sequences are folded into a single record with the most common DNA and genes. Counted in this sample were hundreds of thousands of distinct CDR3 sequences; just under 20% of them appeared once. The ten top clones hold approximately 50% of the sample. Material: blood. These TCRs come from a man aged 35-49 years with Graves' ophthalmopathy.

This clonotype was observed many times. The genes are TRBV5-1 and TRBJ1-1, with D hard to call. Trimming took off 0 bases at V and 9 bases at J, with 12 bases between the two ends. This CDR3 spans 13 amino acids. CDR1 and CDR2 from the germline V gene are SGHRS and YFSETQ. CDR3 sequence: CASSLGRPEKAFF. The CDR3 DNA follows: TGCGCCAGCAGCTTGGGGCGGCCAGAGAAAGCTTTCTTT.

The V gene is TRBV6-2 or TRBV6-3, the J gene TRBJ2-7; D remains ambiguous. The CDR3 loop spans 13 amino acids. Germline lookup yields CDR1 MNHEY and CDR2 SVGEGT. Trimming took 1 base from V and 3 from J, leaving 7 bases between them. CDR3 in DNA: TGTGCCAGCAGTTACTGGGCCGGCTACGAGCAGTACTTC. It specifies CASSYWAGYEQYF.

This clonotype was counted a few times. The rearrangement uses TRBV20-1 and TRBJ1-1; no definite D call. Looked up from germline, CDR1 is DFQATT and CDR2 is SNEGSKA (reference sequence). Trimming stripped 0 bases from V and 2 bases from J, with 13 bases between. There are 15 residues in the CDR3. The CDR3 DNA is TGCAGTGCTAGAGATCGGGTCAGGTCAAACACTGAAGCTTTCTTT. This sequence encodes CSARDRVRSNTEAFF.

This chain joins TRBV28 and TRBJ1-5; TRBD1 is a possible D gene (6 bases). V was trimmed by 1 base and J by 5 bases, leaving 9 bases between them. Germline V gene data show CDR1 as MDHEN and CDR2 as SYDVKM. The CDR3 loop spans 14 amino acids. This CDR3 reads CASSLLTGYQPQHF. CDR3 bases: TGTGCCAGCAGTTTATTGACAGGATATCAGCCCCAGCATTTT.

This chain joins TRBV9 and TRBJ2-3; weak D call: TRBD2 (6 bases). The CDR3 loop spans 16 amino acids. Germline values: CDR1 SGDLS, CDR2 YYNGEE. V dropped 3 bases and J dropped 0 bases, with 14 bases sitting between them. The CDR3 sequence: CASSGNSGTSTDTQYF. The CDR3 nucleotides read TGTGCCAGCAGCGGAAATAGCGGTACTAGCACAGATACGCAGTATTTT.

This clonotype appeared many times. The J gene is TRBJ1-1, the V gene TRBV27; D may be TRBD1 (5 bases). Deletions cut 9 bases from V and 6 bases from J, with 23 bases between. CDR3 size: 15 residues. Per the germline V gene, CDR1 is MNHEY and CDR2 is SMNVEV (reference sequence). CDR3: CASVLLGTTRAEAFF. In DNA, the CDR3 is TGTGCCAGTGTATTATTAGGGACTACAAGGGCTGAAGCTTTCTTT.

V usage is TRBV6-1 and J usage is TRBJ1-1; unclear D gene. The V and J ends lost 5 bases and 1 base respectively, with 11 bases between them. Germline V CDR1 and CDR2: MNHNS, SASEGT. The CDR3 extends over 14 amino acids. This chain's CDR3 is CASSTQTRNTEAFF. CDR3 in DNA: TGTGCCAGCAGTACCCAAACGCGGAACACTGAAGCTTTCTTT.

CDR3 region: CSAGGGGAGYTF. CDR3 sequence (DNA): TGCAGTGCTGGGGGGGGGGGCGCGGGCTACACCTTC. The genes are TRBV20-1 and TRBJ1-2; D might be TRBD1 (6 bases). Trimming shortened V by 5 bases and J by 8 bases, and 15 bases separated the two germline ends. Germline V gives CDR1 DFQATT, CDR2 SNEGSKA (reference sequence). The CDR3 is 12 amino acids.

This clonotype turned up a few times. The CDR3 protein is CASSVSPLGRRSTDTQYF. The CDR3 region has the DNA TGTGCCAGCAGCGTATCCCCCCTAGGGCGCCGGAGCACAGATACGCAGTATTTT. This chain links TRBV9 with TRBJ2-3; D not resolved. V gave up 1 base and J gave up 0 bases, with 18 bases separating them. From germline, CDR1 is SGDLS and CDR2 YYNGEE. This CDR3 is built from 18 residues.

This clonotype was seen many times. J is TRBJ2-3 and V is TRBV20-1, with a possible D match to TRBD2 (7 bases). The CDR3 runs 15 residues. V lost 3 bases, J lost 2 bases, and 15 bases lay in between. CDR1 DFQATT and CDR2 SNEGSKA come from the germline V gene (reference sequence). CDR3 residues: CSASGGASHTDTQYF. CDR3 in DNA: TGCAGTGCTAGTGGGGGGGCATCCCACACAGATACGCAGTATTTT.

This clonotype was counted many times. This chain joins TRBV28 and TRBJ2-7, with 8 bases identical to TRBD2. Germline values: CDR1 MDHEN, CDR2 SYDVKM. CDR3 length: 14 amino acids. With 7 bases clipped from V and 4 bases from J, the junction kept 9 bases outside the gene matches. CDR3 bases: TGTGCCAGCACCGAAGCGGGAGAGGGGTACGAGCAGTACTTC. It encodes CASTEAGEGYEQYF.

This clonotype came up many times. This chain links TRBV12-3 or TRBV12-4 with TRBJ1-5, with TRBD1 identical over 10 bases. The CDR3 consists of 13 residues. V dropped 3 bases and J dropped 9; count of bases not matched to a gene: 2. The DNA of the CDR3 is TGTGCCAGCAGTTTCGACAGGGGGCGGCCCCAGCATTTT. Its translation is CASSFDRGRPQHF.

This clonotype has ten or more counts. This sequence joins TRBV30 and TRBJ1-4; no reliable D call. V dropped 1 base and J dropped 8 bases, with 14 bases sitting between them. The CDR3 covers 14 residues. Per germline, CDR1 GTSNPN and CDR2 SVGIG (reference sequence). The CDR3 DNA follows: TGTGCCTGGAGTGCTGATTCCCGAGGGGAAAAACTGTTTTTT. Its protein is CAWSADSRGEKLFF.

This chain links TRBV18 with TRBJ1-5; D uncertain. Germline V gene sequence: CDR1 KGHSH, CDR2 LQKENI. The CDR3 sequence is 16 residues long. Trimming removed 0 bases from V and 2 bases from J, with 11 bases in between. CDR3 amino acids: CASSPPGVRGNQPQHF. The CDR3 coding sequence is TGTGCCAGCTCACCACCCGGGGTCCGTGGCAATCAGCCCCAGCATTTT.

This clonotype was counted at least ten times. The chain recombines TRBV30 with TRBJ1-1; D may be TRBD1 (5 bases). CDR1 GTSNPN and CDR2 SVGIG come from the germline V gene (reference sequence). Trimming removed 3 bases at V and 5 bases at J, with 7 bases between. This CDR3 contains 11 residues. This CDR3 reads CAWSWGTEAFF. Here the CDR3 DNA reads TGTGCCTGGAGCTGGGGGACTGAAGCTTTCTTT.

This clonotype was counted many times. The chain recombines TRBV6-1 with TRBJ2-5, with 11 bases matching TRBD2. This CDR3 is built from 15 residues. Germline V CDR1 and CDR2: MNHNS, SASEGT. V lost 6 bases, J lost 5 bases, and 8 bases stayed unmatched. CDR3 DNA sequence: TGTGCCAGCAGGACGACCACTAGCGGGAGTGAGACCCAGTACTTC. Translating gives CASRTTTSGSETQYF.

For the CDR3, the DNA is TGTGCCAGTAGTATTGGAAGGGTTCAGCCCCAGCATTTT. Amino acid sequence: CASSIGRVQPQHF. The chain carries TRBV19 and TRBJ1-5; D remains unclear. This CDR3 is built from 13 residues. Germline V lookup: CDR1 LNHDA, CDR2 SQIVND (reference sequence). The V and J ends lost 3 bases and 6 bases respectively, with 9 bases between them. The full variable domain, completed using reference TRBV19 and TRBJ1-5, is DGGITQSPKYLFRKEGQNVTLSCEQNLNHDAMYWYRQDPGQGLRLIYYSQIVNDFQKGDIAEGYSVSREKKESFPLTVTSAQKNPTAFYLCASSIGRVQPQHFGDGTRLSIL.

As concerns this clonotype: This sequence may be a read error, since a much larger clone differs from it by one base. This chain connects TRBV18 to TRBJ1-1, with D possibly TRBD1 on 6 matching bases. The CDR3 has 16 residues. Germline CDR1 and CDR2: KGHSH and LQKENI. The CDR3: CTSSPPGAGVNTEAFF. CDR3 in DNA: TGTACCAGCTCACCACCGGGGGCAGGGGTGAACACTGAAGCTTTCTTT. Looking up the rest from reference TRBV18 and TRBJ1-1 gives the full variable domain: NAGVMQNPRHLVRRRGQEARLRCSPMKGHSHVYWYRQLPEEGLKFMVYLQKENIIDESGMPKERFSAEFPKEGPSILRIQQVVRGDSAAYFCTSSPPGAGVNTEAFFGQGTRLTVV.

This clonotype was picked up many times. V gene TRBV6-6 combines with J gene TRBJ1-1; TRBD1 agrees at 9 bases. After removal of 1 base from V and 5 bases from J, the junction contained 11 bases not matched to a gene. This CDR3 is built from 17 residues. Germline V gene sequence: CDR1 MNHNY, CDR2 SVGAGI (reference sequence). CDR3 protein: CASSYFPGTGSGTEAFF. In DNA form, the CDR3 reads TGTGCCAGCAGTTACTTTCCCGGGACAGGGAGTGGGACTGAAGCTTTCTTT.

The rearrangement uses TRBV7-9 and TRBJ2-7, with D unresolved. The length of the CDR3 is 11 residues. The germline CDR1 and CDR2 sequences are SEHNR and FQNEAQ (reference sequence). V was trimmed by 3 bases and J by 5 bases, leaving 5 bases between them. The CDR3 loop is CASSFSNEQYF. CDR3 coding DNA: TGTGCCAGCAGCTTCAGTAACGAGCAGTACTTC.

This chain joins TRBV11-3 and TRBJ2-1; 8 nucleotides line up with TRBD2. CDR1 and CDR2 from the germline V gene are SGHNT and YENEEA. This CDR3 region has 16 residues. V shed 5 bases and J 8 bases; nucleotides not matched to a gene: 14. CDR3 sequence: CASSAASGSQIDEQFF. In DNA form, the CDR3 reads TGTGCCAGCAGCGCAGCCAGCGGGAGTCAGATCGATGAGCAGTTCTTC.

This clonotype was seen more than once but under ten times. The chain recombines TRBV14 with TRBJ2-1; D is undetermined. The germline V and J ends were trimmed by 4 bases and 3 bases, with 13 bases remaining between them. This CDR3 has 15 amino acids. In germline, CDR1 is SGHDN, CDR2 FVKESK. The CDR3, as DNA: TGTGCCAGCAGCCCCATATCGGGCCGCTACAATGAGCAGTTCTTC. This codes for CASSPISGRYNEQFF.

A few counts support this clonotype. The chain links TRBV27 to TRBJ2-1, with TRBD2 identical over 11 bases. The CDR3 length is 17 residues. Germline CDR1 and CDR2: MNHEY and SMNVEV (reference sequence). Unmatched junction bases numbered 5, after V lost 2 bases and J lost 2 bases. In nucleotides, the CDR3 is TGTGCCAGCAGTTTAACCGCTAGCGGGGGGACCTACAATGAGCAGTTCTTC. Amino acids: CASSLTASGGTYNEQFF.

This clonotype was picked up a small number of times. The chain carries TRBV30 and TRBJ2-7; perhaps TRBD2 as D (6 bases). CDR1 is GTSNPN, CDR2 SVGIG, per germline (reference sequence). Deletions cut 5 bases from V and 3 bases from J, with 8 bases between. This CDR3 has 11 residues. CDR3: CAWAGSYEQYF. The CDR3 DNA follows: TGTGCCTGGGCGGGGAGCTACGAGCAGTACTTC.

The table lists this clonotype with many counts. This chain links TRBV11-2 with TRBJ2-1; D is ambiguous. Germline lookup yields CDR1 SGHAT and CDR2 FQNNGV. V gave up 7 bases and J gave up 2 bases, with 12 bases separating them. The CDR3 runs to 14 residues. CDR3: CASTRGNTYNEQFF. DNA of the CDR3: TGTGCCAGCACCCGAGGAAATACCTACAATGAGCAGTTCTTC.

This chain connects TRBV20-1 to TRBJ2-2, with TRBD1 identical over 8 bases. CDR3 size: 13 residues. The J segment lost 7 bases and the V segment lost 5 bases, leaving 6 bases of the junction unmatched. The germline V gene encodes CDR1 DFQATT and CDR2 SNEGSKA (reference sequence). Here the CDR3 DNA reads TGCAGTGCTCTAGACAGGGGCGTCGGGGAGCTGTTTTTT. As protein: CSALDRGVGELFF.

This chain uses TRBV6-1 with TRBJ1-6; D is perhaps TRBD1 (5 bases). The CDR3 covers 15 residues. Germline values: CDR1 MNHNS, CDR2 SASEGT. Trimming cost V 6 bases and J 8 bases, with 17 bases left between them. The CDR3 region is CASRRNLDTDSPLHF. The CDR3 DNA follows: TGTGCCAGCAGGCGCAACCTGGACACCGATTCACCCCTCCACTTT.

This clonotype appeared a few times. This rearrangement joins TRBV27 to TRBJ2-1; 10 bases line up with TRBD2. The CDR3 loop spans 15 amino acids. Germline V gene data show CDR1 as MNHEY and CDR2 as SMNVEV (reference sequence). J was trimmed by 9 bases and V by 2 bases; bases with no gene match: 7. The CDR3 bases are TGTGCCAGCAGTTTACCCAGCGGGGGGGCCGGTGAGCAGTTCTTC. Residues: CASSLPSGGAGEQFF.

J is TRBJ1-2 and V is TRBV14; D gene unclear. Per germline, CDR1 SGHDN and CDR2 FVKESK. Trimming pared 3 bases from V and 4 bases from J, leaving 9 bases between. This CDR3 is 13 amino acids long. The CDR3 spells CASSHTRPYGYTF. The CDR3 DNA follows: TGTGCCAGCAGCCATACCAGGCCCTATGGCTACACCTTC.

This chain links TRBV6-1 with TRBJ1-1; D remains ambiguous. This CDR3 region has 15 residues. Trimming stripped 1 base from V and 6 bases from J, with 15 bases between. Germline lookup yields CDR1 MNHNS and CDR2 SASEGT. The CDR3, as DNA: TGTGCCAGCAGTGAAGAACGGCCGGAGATTCCTGAAGCTTTCTTT. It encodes CASSEERPEIPEAFF.